The 10 T cell receptor beta chains given below trace back to one sample, sequenced in a study of CD8 T cells in Susac syndrome. A quantity of roughly 0.5 to 1 ug RNA underwent reverse transcription using random hexamers. TCRdb re-called the immunoSEQ multiplex PCR reads through MiXCR, storing one row per CDR3 protein. The sample has about 90,000 distinct CDR3 sequences, 80% to 95% seen once. What was sequenced was CD8+ T cells from PBMCs. Receptors were obtained from a human donor in good health.

This chain links TRBV2 with TRBJ2-5; no definite D call. The V end lost 2 bases, the J end lost 2 bases, and 15 bases lay between the germline ends. This CDR3 is 16 amino acids long. In germline, CDR1 is SNHLY, CDR2 FYNNEI. The CDR3 sequence is CASSEIIPDPQETQYF. In nucleotides, the CDR3 is TGTGCCAGCAGTGAAATAATACCGGACCCACAAGAGACCCAGTACTTC.

This chain joins TRBV7-9 and TRBJ1-2; no firm D call. With 0 bases removed from V and 7 bases from J, the gap between germline ends came to 9 bases. Germline CDR1 SEHNR, CDR2 FQNEAQ (reference sequence). The CDR3 totals 13 residues. This chain's CDR3 is CASSLAIPGGYTF. For the CDR3, the DNA is TGTGCCAGCAGCTTAGCCATCCCGGGTGGCTACACCTTC.

This chain uses TRBV3-1 with TRBJ2-1, with 7 bases that match TRBD2. Trimming at V came to 8 bases and at J to 9 bases, leaving 16 bases not matched to a gene. Germline V gene sequence: CDR1 LGHDT, CDR2 YNNKEL (reference sequence). The CDR3 has 15 residues. The CDR3 loop reads CASVAQREGRIEQFF. CDR3 bases: TGTGCCAGCGTGGCCCAGAGGGAGGGAAGGATTGAGCAGTTCTTC.

The chain links TRBV5-6 to TRBJ2-7; the D gene is possibly TRBD1 (5 bases). With 5 bases removed from V and 2 bases from J, the gap between germline ends came to 14 bases. CDR1 is SGHDT and CDR2 is YYEEEE in the germline V gene. The CDR3 runs 14 residues. The CDR3 coding sequence is TGTGCCAGCAGTCTCGAAGGGGATACCTACGAGCAGTACTTC. The encoded protein is CASSLEGDTYEQYF.

V and J are TRBV12-3 or TRBV12-4 and TRBJ2-2, with 10 bases fitting TRBD1. J lost 4 bases, V lost 3 bases, and 8 bases had no gene match. This CDR3 spans 17 amino acids. This chain's CDR3 is CASSFPRDRGITGELFF. As DNA, the CDR3 is TGTGCCAGCAGTTTTCCCAGGGACAGGGGTATCACCGGGGAGCTGTTTTTT.

The chain combines TRBV20-1 with TRBJ1-2, with TRBD1 matching 9 bases. The CDR3 runs to 12 residues. Germline V gene sequence: CDR1 DFQATT, CDR2 SNEGSKA (reference sequence). V gave up 6 bases and J gave up 6 bases; unmatched junction bases: 5. The CDR3 DNA reads as TGCAGTGCCGAAGGGACAGGGCATGGCTACACCTTC. Translation: CSAEGTGHGYTF.

This chain links TRBV25-1 with TRBJ2-1; TRBD2 is a possible D gene (5 bases). The CDR3 loop spans 15 amino acids. CDR1 is MGHDK and CDR2 is SYGVNS in the germline V gene. Between the trimmed V and J ends, which lost 6 bases and 0 bases, there was a span of 12 bases. CDR3 loop: CASRGRGSSYNEQFF. The DNA for the CDR3 is TGTGCCAGCAGGGGCCGGGGTTCCTCCTACAATGAGCAGTTCTTC.

The rearrangement links TRBV12-3 or TRBV12-4 to TRBJ2-7; D may be TRBD1 (6 bases). V was shortened by 5 bases and J by 3 bases, with 8 bases between the two germline ends. The CDR3 extends over 12 amino acids. DNA for the CDR3: TGTGCCAGCAGTAGGGGGTACTACGAGCAGTACTTC. Its protein product is CASSRGYYEQYF.

This clonotype came up once. This chain uses TRBV13 with TRBJ1-2; a weak D match, TRBD1 (6 bases). V dropped 4 bases and J dropped 8 bases, with 11 bases sitting between them. This CDR3 is 12 amino acids long. Looked up from germline, CDR1 is PRHDT and CDR2 is FYEKMQ (reference sequence). This CDR3 reads CASSYGQRGYTF. The CDR3 DNA follows: TGTGCCAGCAGCTACGGACAGAGGGGCTACACCTTC.

This clonotype was observed a single time. V and J are TRBV19 and TRBJ2-7; 8 nucleotides align to TRBD1. With V trimmed by 3 bases and J by 5 bases, 6 bases remained unmatched. The CDR3 runs 14 residues. Germline V CDR1 and CDR2: LNHDA, SQIVND (reference sequence). The CDR3 sequence: CASSIEDRDDEQYF. DNA for the CDR3: TGTGCCAGTAGTATCGAGGACAGGGACGACGAGCAGTACTTC.